Listed below are T cell receptor beta chains from one sample, sequenced in a study of T cell responses to AZD1222 COVID-19 vaccine. Clones were sequenced by immunoSEQ multiplex PCR, and TCRdb holds only the in-frame ones, with some missing. The table records over 110,000 clones, about 90% of them present only once. Sequenced material: peripheral blood, taken 28 days after the second AZD1222 dose. The source of these receptors is an adult who received the AZD1222 COVID-19 vaccine. Each CDR3 is given with its conserved first and last residue. The D gene is left open where the match is weak. The size of a clone is reported for some rows only, either as once, few or many, or as a class for expanded clones.

clone_size | j_call | v_call | d_call | cdr3_nt | cdr3_aa
- | TRBJ1-2 | TRBV14 | TRBD1 | TGTGCCAGCAGCCAATGGACAGGGGGCGCCTCTGGCTACACCTTC | CASSQWTGGASGYTF
- | TRBJ2-1 | TRBV10-2 | - | TGCGCCAGCAGTGAAGTCCGAGACAATGAGCAGTTCTTC | CASSEVRDNEQFF
- | TRBJ1-1 | TRBV7-2 | TRBD1 | TGTGCCAGCAGCGTTCTCCCCGACAGGGTGGACACTGAAGCTTTCTTT | CASSVLPDRVDTEAFF
- | TRBJ1-1 | TRBV7-9 | - | TGTGCCAGCAGCTTAGTTGTAGTTTGGTTGATGGGGCCTGAAGCTTTCTTT | CASSLVVVWLMGPEAFF
- | TRBJ2-5 | TRBV4-2 | TRBD2 | TGTGCCAGCAGCCAAGATAGGTTCAGCGGGGGGGTCCAAGAGACCCAGTACTTC | CASSQDRFSGGVQETQYF
once | TRBJ2-6 | TRBV19 | TRBD2 | TGTGCCAGTAGTCTCACTAGCGCTGGGGCCAACGTCCTGACTTTC | CASSLTSAGANVLTF
- | TRBJ1-5 | TRBV19 | - | TGTGCCAGTAGTGCGACAGATAGCAATCAGCCCCAGCATTTT | CASSATDSNQPQHF
- | TRBJ2-3 | TRBV6-5 | - | TGTGCCAGCAGTCAAACTAGTAATACGCAGTATTTT | CASSQTSNTQYF
- | TRBJ1-1 | TRBV7-2 | - | TGTGCCAGCAGCTTAATGCAGGTGAACACTGAAGCTTTCTTT | CASSLMQVNTEAFF
once | TRBJ1-1 | TRBV18 | TRBD1 | TGTGCCAGCTCATTTACGGACAGGGTCGCTGAAGCTTTCTTT | CASSFTDRVAEAFF
- | TRBJ1-3 | TRBV9 | TRBD1 | TGTGCCAGCAGTACCACAGGGGTGCCTGGAAACACCATATATTTT | CASSTTGVPGNTIYF
- | TRBJ1-6 | TRBV4-2 | TRBD1 | TGTGCCAGCAGCCAAGAACAGGGGGCTAATTCACCCCTCCACTTT | CASSQEQGANSPLHF
- | TRBJ1-1 | TRBV6-2/TRBV6-3 | - | TGTGCCAGCAGTTGGCGGAAATCCGAAGCTTTCTTT | CASSWRKSEAFF
- | TRBJ2-7 | TRBV7-9 | TRBD1 | TGTGCCAGCACCCACAATTCCGGGACAGGGTCCTACGAGCAGTACTTC | CASTHNSGTGSYEQYF
- | TRBJ1-2 | TRBV18 | - | TGTGCCAGCTCACCCCTCCCCCAAGGCTACACCTTC | CASSPLPQGYTF
- | TRBJ2-7 | TRBV18 | - | TGTGCCAGCTCACCACCTCGGTTGGCCTACGAGCAGTACTTC | CASSPPRLAYEQYF
- | TRBJ2-7 | TRBV4-1 | - | TGCGCCAGCAGCCAAGAGACTAGATACGAGCAGTACTTC | CASSQETRYEQYF
- | TRBJ1-5 | TRBV30 | - | TGTGCCTGGAGTCATAAGGGCAATCAGCCCCAGCATTTT | CAWSHKGNQPQHF
- | TRBJ2-2 | TRBV6-5 | TRBD1 | TGTGCCAGCAGTCCGGACAGGACAGACGGGGAGCTGTTTTTT | CASSPDRTDGELFF
- | TRBJ1-1 | TRBV5-1 | - | TGCGCCAGCAGCTTGCAAGGATCCACTGAAGCTTTCTTT | CASSLQGSTEAFF
- | TRBJ2-1 | TRBV3-1/TRBV3-2 | TRBD2 | TGTGCCAGCAGCCAAGATCTGACTAGCGGGTCCTACAATGAGCAGTTCTTC | CASSQDLTSGSYNEQFF
- | TRBJ1-3 | TRBV30 | - | TGTGCCTGGAGTGTGTCGTCGGACACCATATATTTT | CAWSVSSDTIYF
- | TRBJ1-1 | TRBV28 | - | TGTGCCAGCAGTTTTGATTGGTCGAACACTGAAGCTTTCTTT | CASSFDWSNTEAFF
- | TRBJ1-3 | TRBV30 | - | TGTGCCTGGCCTTCCCGGTTCTCTGGAAACACCATATATTTT | CAWPSRFSGNTIYF
- | TRBJ2-1 | TRBV11-2 | - | TGTGCCAGCAGCCTTGGGAGACTAGTTTCCTACAATGAGCAGTTCTTC | CASSLGRLVSYNEQFF
- | TRBJ2-2 | TRBV9 | TRBD2 | TGTGCCACCTCCTCGGGGGGGCGAAGCGGGGAGCTGTTTTTT | CATSSGGRSGELFF
- | TRBJ2-1 | TRBV3-1/TRBV3-2 | - | TGTGCCAGCAGCCTGGGGGGCAATGAGCAGTTCTTC | CASSLGGNEQFF
- | TRBJ2-7 | TRBV7-8 | TRBD2 | TGTGCCAGCACCAAGAGGGAGAAGCGGGGCGAGCAGTACTTC | CASTKREKRGEQYF
once | TRBJ2-2 | TRBV19 | - | TGTGCCAGTAGTTTCCTAGCCGGGGAGCTGTTTTTT | CASSFLAGELFF
- | TRBJ1-1 | TRBV30 | TRBD1 | TGTGCCTGGGGGACAGGGGGATGGACTGAAGCTTTCTTT | CAWGTGGWTEAFF
- | TRBJ2-5 | TRBV18 | TRBD2 | TGTGCCAGCTCACCGACTAGCGGGGGGACGCAAGAGACCCAGTACTTC | CASSPTSGGTQETQYF
- | TRBJ1-2 | TRBV5-1 | TRBD1 | TGCGCCAGCAGCTCCACAGGGGAAGGCTATGGCTACACCTTC | CASSSTGEGYGYTF
- | TRBJ2-5 | TRBV4-1 | - | TGCGCCAGCAGCTCCGGGGGAGAGGGAGAGACCCAGTACTTC | CASSSGGEGETQYF
- | TRBJ1-1 | TRBV30 | - | TGTGCCTGGGCACGGAACACTGAAGCTTTCTTT | CAWARNTEAFF
- | TRBJ2-3 | TRBV24-1 | - | TGTGCCACCAGTGATGTCACAGATACGCAGTATTTT | CATSDVTDTQYF
few | TRBJ2-1 | TRBV29-1 | TRBD1 | TGCAGCGGGCTCTCCGGGACAGTCAATGAGCAGTTCTTC | CSGLSGTVNEQFF
- | TRBJ1-1 | TRBV4-2 | - | TGTGCCAGCAGCCAAGGCAGGGTAGGCACTGAAGCTTTCTTT | CASSQGRVGTEAFF
- | TRBJ1-4 | TRBV19 | - | TGTGCCAGTAGTATGGGGGGAACTAATGAAAAACTGTTTTTT | CASSMGGTNEKLFF
- | TRBJ1-5 | TRBV5-6 | - | TGTGCCAGCAGCTTGCGAGACGGGAGAAGGCAGCCCCAGCATTTT | CASSLRDGRRQPQHF